This TCR beta chain comes out of a study of blood T cell repertoires in COVID-19 (TCRdb year 2020). For context, the study as a whole: Collaborator samples came from the United States, Italy and Spain and covered acute and convalescent phases of COVID-19. The repertoires were released in a freely available public database meant as a resource for research on the immune response to SARS-CoV-2. The material from the prospective study consisted of cDNA or gDNA derived from T cells, B-cell-depleted T cells, or PBMCs. The dataset comprised deeply sampled blood TCRbeta repertoires from subjects exposed to, actively infected with, or recovered from COVID-19. The sample metadata nearly always contained a de-identified subject ID, COVID-19 status, age in years and sex. The samples were drawn from two sources: the first 160 participants of the ongoing ImmuneRACE study, and 950 to 1,500 subjects contributed by 6 global collaborators. HLA class I and class II types, where available, came from metadata supplied by the sample provider rather than from assay-based typing.

Beyond this particular receptor, the publication reports: The quantity of clinical and demographic metadata differed by source and by participant and was supplied without curation.

TCRbeta CDR3 regions were amplified from genomic DNA using the immunoSEQ Assay, a bias-controlled multiplex PCR. From the authors' description of their analysis: The number of nucleated cells in each sample was estimated by amplification of reference gene primers within the assay. To quantify the absolute abundance of each unique TCRbeta CDR3 rearrangement, sequence reads were collapsed and filtered. For each sample, productive Simpson clonality was calculated as the square root of Simpson's diversity index over productive rearrangements. As stored in TCRdb, this immuneACCESS dataset retains in-frame rearrangements with V and J assigned. A fraction of the clones does not appear; measured against another copy, unresolved V genes explain less than half of the discrepancy, and the remainder lacks a known reason. That table furnishes V, J and clone size, whereas the DNA furnished D and trimming. This sample is represented by about 180,000 clones; about 88% of them were singletons. The top ten clones comprise roughly 1.2% of the sample.

Including cysteine and phenylalanine, the CDR3 has 16 amino acids. The read is trimmed to its CDR3 DNA, 48 bases read in frame from base 1. CDR1 and CDR2 were assigned from the germline V gene (reference sequence) as SGHNT and YYREEE. The germline V end is reduced by 5 bases and the J end by 0 bases; junction bases left unmatched: 5. In the case of this clone: Which antigen it targets is not known. Per-base quality was not reported, and no clone a single base away is much larger than it.

Participants in the prospective study were aged 18 to 89 years, lived in about two dozen United States geographic areas, and enrolled through a virtual design. In the prospective study, participants were assigned to cohorts based on the clinical history participants reported in a screening survey and a study questionnaire. In the prospective study, mobile phlebotomists collected whole blood, serum and a nasopharyngeal or oropharyngeal swab from each participant. Over an approximately 2-month period, participants in the prospective study had the option of providing additional blood draws and questionnaires. Before DNA extraction, blood samples from the prospective study were shipped at room temperature or frozen.

The V and J genes are TRBV5-4 and TRBJ2-6; 7 bases in the middle match TRBD2. The specimen was PBMCs or T cells enriched from blood (not recorded which). This TCR came from a human donor with acute COVID-19. The donor label of this sample is uncertain. The sequenced DNA: TGTGCCAGCAGAGCGGGGTCGAGCTCTGGGGCCAACGTCCTGACTTTC. Its protein product is CASRAGSSSGANVLTF.